The rows below give T cell receptor beta chains drawn from one sample of a study of CD8+ T cells in alopecia areata. The method was immunoSEQ multiplex PCR; TCRdb's version includes in-frame clones alone and lacks a portion of them. The sample shows under 150,000 clones, roughly 80% of them seen only once. Source: CD8+ T cells sorted from blood, taken at week 4, from a patient treated with tofacitinib. Receptor source: a human donor with alopecia areata. Both conserved end residues are trimmed from each CDR3. For some rows the clone size is stated as once, few or many, or as a class when expanded; others skip it.

ASGFQGNEQF	TRBV12-5	TRBJ2-1	.
ASSLPWAGGSTGELF	TRBV23-1	TRBJ2-2	.
ASRRREKETQY	TRBV6-6	TRBJ2-5	.
ASSLDDGGTDTQY	TRBV5-1	TRBJ2-3	.
ASSFPTSGEETQY	TRBV7-9	TRBJ2-5	.
SVGDSYEQY	TRBV29-1	TRBJ2-7	.
ASSLKTQY	TRBV5-1	TRBJ2-5	once
ASSGRLAGVLTDTQY	TRBV7-2	TRBJ2-3	.
ASSQAPRGRGTGELF	TRBV4-3	TRBJ2-2	.
ASSPSGGLDYGYT	TRBV7-3	TRBJ1-2	few
ASSPPVGRFYGYT	TRBV7-2	TRBJ1-2	.
ASRTTQPPYGYT	TRBV7-9	TRBJ1-2	.
ASSLAHRVTDTQY	TRBV5-1	TRBJ2-3	.
AWSATGARYEQY	TRBV30	TRBJ2-7	.
ASRPFGTAYQETQY	TRBV2	TRBJ2-5	once
SVEAAGRGYEQY	TRBV29-1	TRBJ2-7	once
ASSDLPLAGALGGNIQY	TRBV2	TRBJ2-4	.
ASSETLAETQY	TRBV25-1	TRBJ2-5	.
AWRPFSISSYEQY	TRBV30	TRBJ2-7	once
ASSLVPKSDTEAF	TRBV7-9	TRBJ1-1	.
ARMAVTGAPNVDEQY	TRBV23-1	TRBJ2-7	.
ASSDVQGELAKNIQY	TRBV6-4	TRBJ2-4	.
ASSLWGSDTDTQY	TRBV7-2	TRBJ2-3	once